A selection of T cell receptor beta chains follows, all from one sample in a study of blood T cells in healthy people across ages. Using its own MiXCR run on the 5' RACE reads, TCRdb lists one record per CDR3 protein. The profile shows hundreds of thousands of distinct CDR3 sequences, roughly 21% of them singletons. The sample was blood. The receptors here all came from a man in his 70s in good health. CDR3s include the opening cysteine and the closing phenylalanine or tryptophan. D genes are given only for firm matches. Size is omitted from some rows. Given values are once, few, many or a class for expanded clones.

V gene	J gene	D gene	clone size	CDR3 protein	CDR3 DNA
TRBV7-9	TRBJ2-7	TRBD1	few	CASRGGQVEQYF	TGTGCCAGCAGGGGGGGACAGGTCGAGCAGTACTTC
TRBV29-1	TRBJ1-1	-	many	CSVTWMNTEAFF	TGCAGCGTAACATGGATGAACACTGAAGCTTTCTTT
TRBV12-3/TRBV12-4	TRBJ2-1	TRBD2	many	CASSLRLAGVREQFF	TGTGCCAGCAGTCTCCGACTAGCGGGAGTTCGGGAGCAGTTCTTC
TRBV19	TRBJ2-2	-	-	CASSWRPNTGELFF	TGTGCCAGTAGTTGGCGGCCGAACACCGGGGAGCTGTTTTTT
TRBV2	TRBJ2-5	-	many	CASSEASMETQYF	TGTGCCAGCAGTGAAGCGAGCATGGAGACCCAGTACTTC
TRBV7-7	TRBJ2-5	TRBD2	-	CASSSESGRARETQYF	TGTGCTAGCAGCTCAGAAAGCGGGAGGGCCCGGGAGACCCAGTACTTC
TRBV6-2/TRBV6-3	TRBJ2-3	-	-	CASSYNSQGQGFFDTQYF	TGTGCCAGCAGTTACAACTCACAGGGCCAAGGTTTTTTTGATACGCAGTATTTT
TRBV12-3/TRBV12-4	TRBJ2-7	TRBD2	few	CASSLLAGWSYEQYF	TGTGCCAGCAGTTTGCTAGCGGGGTGGTCCTACGAGCAGTACTTC
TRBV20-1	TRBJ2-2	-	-	CSAVAEPTGELFF	TGCAGTGCCGTAGCGGAGCCTACCGGGGAGCTGTTTTTT
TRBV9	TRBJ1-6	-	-	CASSVGGNSPLHF	TGTGCCAGCAGCGTAGGAGGTAATTCACCCCTCCACTTT
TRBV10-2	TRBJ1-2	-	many	CASSESWDYGYTF	TGCGCCAGCAGTGAGTCGTGGGACTATGGCTACACCTTC
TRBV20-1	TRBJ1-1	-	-	CSARDGQLDTEAFF	TGCAGTGCTAGAGATGGTCAGTTGGACACTGAAGCTTTCTTT
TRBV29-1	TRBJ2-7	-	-	CSVCTDSHEQYF	TGCAGCGTTTGCACAGATTCTCACGAGCAGTACTTC
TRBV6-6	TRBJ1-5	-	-	CASSPRGSNQPQHF	TGTGCCAGCAGCCCCAGAGGGAGCAATCAGCCCCAGCATTTT
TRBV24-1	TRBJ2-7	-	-	CATRVTGDLSYEQYF	TGTGCCACCAGGGTGACGGGAGACCTCTCCTACGAGCAGTACTTC
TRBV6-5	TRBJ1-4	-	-	CASREASGEKLFF	TGTGCCAGCAGGGAGGCCAGTGGGGAAAAACTGTTTTTT
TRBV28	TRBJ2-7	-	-	CASSRPGKKFYEQYF	TGTGCCAGCAGTCGACCAGGGAAAAAGTTCTACGAGCAGTACTTC